Presented here are 32 T cell receptor beta chains from one specimen sequenced in a study of cytomegalovirus exposure and HLA in healthy donors. With 60 Vbeta and 13 Jbeta primers, the PCR was carried out. Produced via immunoSEQ multiplex PCR; TCRdb's table is partial and in-frame only. The top ten hold 10% of the sample, which has roughly 190,000 clones, approximately 80% seen once. Sequencing was done on a sample of PBMCs. The receptors here all came from a woman in her forties or fifties in good health and CMV-seropositive.

The chain recombines TRBV6-6 with TRBJ1-4; 10 bases are shared with TRBD1. The germline V gene has CDR1 MNHNY and CDR2 SVGAGI (reference sequence). The CDR3 runs to 16 residues. V lost 7 bases to trimming and J lost 5 bases; unmatched junction nucleotides: 10. DNA for the CDR3: TGTGCCAGCACCCATGACAGGGGGCGAGCGAATGAAAAACTGTTTTTT. Encoded protein: CASTHDRGRANEKLFF.

V gene TRBV5-1 combines with J gene TRBJ1-1; no definite D call. V lost 4 bases, J lost 1 base, and 11 bases lay in between. CDR3 length equals 14 residues. Germline CDR1 SGHRS, CDR2 YFSETQ. CDR3 in amino acids: CASSLGSANTEAFF. The DNA of the CDR3 is TGCGCCAGCAGCCTAGGATCAGCGAACACTGAAGCTTTCTTT.

This clone is a singleton in its sample. CDR3 protein: CASSPDKNYGYTF. In DNA form, the CDR3 reads TGCGCCAGCAGCCCAGATAAAAACTATGGCTACACCTTC. The chain carries TRBV4-3 and TRBJ1-2; D gene uncertain. The germline V gene encodes CDR1 LGHNA and CDR2 YSLEER. Trimming took off 4 bases at V and 2 bases at J, with 8 bases between the two ends. The length of the CDR3 is 13 residues.

The chain has TRBV11-2 and TRBJ2-1, with TRBD2 identical over 8 bases. This CDR3 is built from 15 residues. V was clipped by 5 bases and J by 7 bases; unmatched bases: 10. Germline values: CDR1 SGHAT, CDR2 FQNNGV. CDR3 DNA sequence: TGTGCCAGCAGCCAGACCGGGGGGGCGGGGAATGAGCAGTTCTTC. It codes for CASSQTGGAGNEQFF.

In this sample, this clone turned up a few times. V usage is TRBV28 and J usage is TRBJ1-2; 7 nucleotides line up with TRBD1. CDR1 is MDHEN and CDR2 is SYDVKM in the germline V gene. The length of the CDR3 is 14 residues. Germline trimming cut 6 bases from V and 3 bases from J; bases unmatched to any gene: 7. CDR3 sequence (DNA): TGTGCCAGCAGCAAACATGGACAGGACTATGGCTACACCTTC. Residues: CASSKHGQDYGYTF.

This clone has just one count. V is TRBV4-1 and J is TRBJ2-5; D is possibly TRBD2 (6 bases). With 5 bases removed from V and 1 base from J, the gap between germline ends came to 17 bases. CDR3 length: 16 amino acids. Germline assignment: CDR1 MGHRA and CDR2 YSYEKL. In DNA, the CDR3 is TGCGCCAGCAGCGCGCGGGGACGGGAATCCCAAGAGACCCAGTACTTC. This sequence encodes CASSARGRESQETQYF.

V is TRBV9 and J is TRBJ2-2; a weak D match, TRBD1 (6 bases). The CDR3 sequence is 15 residues long. Germline CDR1 SGDLS, CDR2 YYNGEE. V gave up 3 bases and J gave up 5 bases, with 14 bases separating them. DNA of the CDR3: TGTGCCAGCAGCGCCCACAGGGTAGGGACCGGGGAGCTGTTTTTT. Protein: CASSAHRVGTGELFF.

This clone was seen more than once but under ten times. The chain carries TRBV29-1 and TRBJ1-4, with D possibly being TRBD1 (5 bases). The V and J ends lost 0 bases and 5 bases respectively, with 10 bases between them. The CDR3 length is 14 residues. Germline V CDR1 and CDR2: SQVTM, ANQGSEA. The CDR3 bases are TGCAGCGTTGAAGATTTCAGGGTGAATGAAAAACTGTTTTTT. This encodes CSVEDFRVNEKLFF.

The chain couples TRBV5-1 to TRBJ2-7; 7 bases match TRBD1. Germline values: CDR1 SGHRS, CDR2 YFSETQ. The CDR3 covers 14 residues. The trim removed 0 bases at V and 5 bases at J, leaving 5 bases unmatched. The CDR3 nucleotides read TGCGCCAGCAGCTTGGAGCCAACAGGGGACGAGCAGTACTTC. Protein product: CASSLEPTGDEQYF.

V and J are TRBV15 and TRBJ1-2; maybe TRBD1 (6 bases). Per germline, CDR1 LNHNV and CDR2 YYDKDF (reference sequence). The CDR3 spans 13 residues. V was clipped by 0 bases and J by 9 bases, with 11 bases between them. CDR3 residues: CATSREAGVSYTF. DNA for the CDR3: TGTGCCACCAGCAGAGAGGCAGGGGTTAGCTACACCTTC.

The chain recombines TRBV30 with TRBJ1-5; no firm D call. The V gene's germline CDR1 is GTSNPN and CDR2 SVGIG (reference sequence). This CDR3 is built from 14 residues. With 0 bases removed from V and 2 bases from J, the gap between germline ends came to 8 bases. The CDR3 loop is CAWSVWGGNQPQHF. The CDR3 region has the DNA TGTGCCTGGAGTGTGTGGGGAGGCAATCAGCCCCAGCATTTT.

The chain links TRBV7-8 to TRBJ1-1, with D maybe TRBD1 (5 bases). This CDR3 contains 15 residues. Trimming shortened V by 3 bases and J by 0 bases, and 11 bases separated the two germline ends. Germline assignment: CDR1 SGHVS and CDR2 FQNEAQ. The CDR3 sequence is CASSFPGLMNTEAFF. CDR3 in DNA: TGTGCCAGCAGCTTTCCGGGACTTATGAACACTGAAGCTTTCTTT.

The chain joins TRBV5-4 to TRBJ2-7; tentatively, D is TRBD2 (7 bases). The germline CDR1 and CDR2 sequences are SGHNT and YYREEE (reference sequence). Deletions cut 2 bases from V and 3 bases from J, with 12 bases between. The CDR3 loop spans 14 amino acids. The CDR3 DNA reads TGTGCCAGCAGCTTTGGGGGGGGCATCTACGAGCAGTACTTC. Translating it yields CASSFGGGIYEQYF.

The V gene is TRBV27, the J gene TRBJ2-7; 8 bases line up with TRBD2. Unmatched junction bases numbered 8, after V lost 8 bases and J lost 2 bases. This CDR3 is 14 amino acids long. CDR1 and CDR2 from the germline V gene are MNHEY and SMNVEV (reference sequence). As DNA, the CDR3 is TGTGCCAGCCTGAATTTAGCGGGAACCTACGAGCAGTACTTC. It is translated as CASLNLAGTYEQYF.

The V gene is TRBV19, the J gene TRBJ1-1; the D gene is possibly TRBD1 (5 bases). V was clipped by 5 bases and J by 2 bases, with 15 bases between them. CDR1 is LNHDA, CDR2 SQIVND, per germline (reference sequence). CDR3 length equals 15 residues. CDR3 nucleotide sequence: TGTGCCAGTAGTCCCCGCAGGGTAGGAAACACTGAAGCTTTCTTT. Its translation: CASSPRRVGNTEAFF.

The chain combines TRBV9 with TRBJ1-1; 7 bases match TRBD1. The germline CDR1 and CDR2 sequences are SGDLS and YYNGEE. V gave up 1 base and J gave up 6 bases; unmatched junction bases: 9. CDR3 size: 15 residues. As DNA, the CDR3 is TGTGCCAGCAGCGTATTAGAGGGGGCGAGCTCTGAAGCTTTCTTT. Translating gives CASSVLEGASSEAFF.

In this sample, this clone turned up a few times. The rearrangement joins TRBV6-5 to TRBJ1-2; 12 nucleotides line up with TRBD1. Germline values: CDR1 MNHEY, CDR2 SVGAGI. This CDR3 contains 15 residues. V shed 5 bases, J shed 2 bases, and the junction held 3 bases outside the gene matches. The CDR3 coding sequence is TGTGCCAGCAGTACCGGGACAGGGGGCAACTATGGCTACACCTTC. Translating gives CASSTGTGGNYGYTF.

The chain employs TRBV30 and TRBJ1-6; maybe TRBD1 (6 bases). V lost 5 bases and J 9 bases, leaving 14 bases between the germline ends. The CDR3 is 13 amino acids. Germline values: CDR1 GTSNPN, CDR2 SVGIG (reference sequence). CDR3 amino acids: CAWVRQAPSPLHF. The CDR3 bases are TGTGCCTGGGTTCGACAGGCCCCTTCACCCCTCCACTTT.

Turning to this clone: This specimen includes other DNA sequences encoding the same CDR3. The chain is built from TRBV5-1 and TRBJ1-1, with D possibly matching TRBD1 (6 bases). The CDR3 spans 13 residues. The V and J ends lost 1 base and 5 bases respectively, with 9 bases between them. The germline V gene has CDR1 SGHRS and CDR2 YFSETQ. CDR3 bases: TGCGCCAGCAGCTTGAGGGGGGGTACTGAAGCTTTCTTT. Protein sequence: CASSLRGGTEAFF.

V usage is TRBV30 and J usage is TRBJ1-5; D gene unclear. The ends were cut back, 3 bases at V and 7 bases at J, with 16 bases in the middle. The CDR3 has 14 amino acids. Germline V gene sequence: CDR1 GTSNPN, CDR2 SVGIG (reference sequence). In nucleotides, the CDR3 is TGTGCCTGGAGCCAAACCGGTCCGGGACAGCCCCAGCATTTT. This translates into CAWSQTGPGQPQHF.

The V and J genes are TRBV11-2 and TRBJ2-5; 11 bases line up with TRBD2. V lost 5 bases, J lost 9 bases, and 8 bases stayed unmatched. CDR1 and CDR2 from the germline V gene are SGHAT and FQNNGV. CDR3 size: 14 residues. The CDR3 loop is CASSPRLAGSAQYF. The CDR3, as DNA: TGTGCCAGCAGCCCACGACTAGCGGGGTCGGCCCAGTACTTC.

J is TRBJ1-5 and V is TRBV19; maybe TRBD1 (6 bases). The germline CDR1 and CDR2 sequences are LNHDA and SQIVND (reference sequence). Between the trimmed V and J ends, which lost 5 bases and 16 bases, there was a span of 24 bases. The CDR3 spans 14 residues. The CDR3 is CASSPRLKTGPVHF. Here the CDR3 DNA reads TGTGCCAGTAGTCCCCGACTCAAGACAGGTCCCGTTCATTTT.

In this sample, this clone turned up once. The chain employs TRBV4-2 and TRBJ1-4, with 10 nucleotides matching TRBD1. The CDR3 totals 18 residues. Trimming removed 1 base from V and 7 bases from J; junction bases left unmatched: 12. Looked up from germline, CDR1 is LGHNA and CDR2 is YNFKEQ. CDR3 loop: CASSQVLTRQGAVEKLFF. The CDR3, as DNA: TGTGCCAGCAGCCAAGTCCTTACTCGACAGGGGGCTGTTGAAAAACTGTTTTTT.

The rearrangement joins TRBV2 to TRBJ1-2; tentative D call: TRBD1 (6 bases). The CDR3 consists of 14 residues. Trimming stripped 7 bases from V and 1 base from J, with 13 bases between. The germline gives CDR1 SNHLY, CDR2 FYNNEI. The CDR3 DNA reads TGTGCCAGCACGTGGACAGACTTTAACTATGGCTACACCTTC. Its protein is CASTWTDFNYGYTF.

This clone has only a few counts. The chain is built from TRBV5-1 and TRBJ2-7; 15 bases align to TRBD2. This CDR3 comprises 15 residues. CDR1 SGHRS and CDR2 YFSETQ come from the germline V gene. Losses at the gene ends were 4 bases for V and 7 bases for J; bases not matched to a gene: 6. The CDR3 sequence: CASSAPGLAGGEQYF. Here the CDR3 DNA reads TGCGCCAGCAGCGCACCGGGACTAGCGGGGGGAGAGCAGTACTTC.

The rearrangement links TRBV5-1 to TRBJ2-3; TRBD2 aligns across 7 bases. The J segment lost 1 base and the V segment lost 4 bases, leaving 6 bases of the junction unmatched. Per germline, CDR1 SGHRS and CDR2 YFSETQ. CDR3 length: 15 residues. The CDR3 spells CASSPLRGGTDTQYF. The CDR3 DNA reads as TGCGCCAGCAGCCCCCTACGGGGGGGCACAGATACGCAGTATTTT.

The rearrangement uses TRBV30 and TRBJ2-5; 9 bases line up with TRBD2. CDR3 size: 15 residues. The trim removed 0 bases at V and 2 bases at J, leaving 4 bases unmatched. Germline lookup yields CDR1 GTSNPN and CDR2 SVGIG (reference sequence). Written as DNA, the CDR3 is TGTGCCTGGAGTGTTGCGGGGGGGGTTCAAGAGACCCAGTACTTC. The encoded protein is CAWSVAGGVQETQYF. The full variable domain, with the rest looked up from reference TRBV30 and TRBJ2-5, is SQTIHQWPATLVQPVGSPLSLECTVEGTSNPNLYWYRQAAGRGLQLLFYSVGIGQISSEVPQNLSASRPQDRQFILSSKKLLLSDSGFYLCAWSVAGGVQETQYFGPGTRLLVL.

The rearrangement uses TRBV28 and TRBJ1-5, with 8 positions matching TRBD1. With 5 bases clipped from V and 7 bases from J, the junction kept 4 bases outside the gene matches. The V gene's germline CDR1 is MDHEN and CDR2 SYDVKM. The CDR3 is made up of 13 amino acids. The CDR3 here is CASSPGTGQPQHF. The CDR3 DNA follows: TGTGCCAGCAGTCCGGGGACAGGCCAGCCCCAGCATTTT.

J is TRBJ1-3 and V is TRBV10-3, with TRBD1 as a possible D gene (5 bases). In germline, CDR1 is ENHRY, CDR2 SYGVKD. This CDR3 region has 15 residues. Trimming pared 8 bases from V and 6 bases from J, leaving 20 bases between. The CDR3 sequence: CAIRPGAERANTIYF. DNA of the CDR3: TGTGCCATCCGGCCCGGGGCTGAGCGGGCAAACACCATATATTTT.

The V call is TRBV18, the J call TRBJ1-1; the match to TRBD1 covers 7 bases. Losses at the gene ends were 3 bases for V and 1 base for J; bases not matched to a gene: 5. The CDR3 extends over 15 amino acids. The germline gives CDR1 KGHSH, CDR2 LQKENI. CDR3 bases: TGTGCCAGCTCACCTCGGACAGGTCGGAACACTGAAGCTTTCTTT. Translation: CASSPRTGRNTEAFF. Drawing the rest from reference TRBV18 and TRBJ1-1, the complete variable domain is NAGVMQNPRHLVRRRGQEARLRCSPMKGHSHVYWYRQLPEEGLKFMVYLQKENIIDESGMPKERFSAEFPKEGPSILRIQQVVRGDSAAYFCASSPRTGRNTEAFFGQGTRLTVV.

The J gene is TRBJ1-2, the V gene TRBV6-1, with D tentatively TRBD1 (6 bases). The CDR3 is 13 residues long. The V gene lost 6 bases and the J gene lost 2 bases, with 10 bases spanning the gap. Germline loops: CDR1 MNHNS, CDR2 SASEGT. The DNA for the CDR3 is TGTGCCAGCAGACGGACAGCGAACTATGGCTACACCTTC. Amino acids: CASRRTANYGYTF.

The V gene is TRBV29-1, the J gene TRBJ2-7; D may be TRBD1 (6 bases). V gave up 6 bases and J gave up 1 base, with 16 bases separating them. CDR3 length equals 14 residues. Germline V gene lookup returns CDR1 SQVTM and CDR2 ANQGSEA. The CDR3 protein is CSVGVRGRSYEQYF. Here the CDR3 DNA reads TGCAGCGTCGGGGTCAGGGGAAGGTCCTACGAGCAGTACTTC.